This TCR beta chain came from a study of identical twins. TCRdb analysed the 5' RACE reads with MiXCR anew, one entry per CDR3 protein. Of hundreds of thousands of distinct CDR3 sequences listed, roughly 26% are singletons. This clonotype was seen ten or more times. Germline V CDR1 and CDR2: MNHNS, SASEGT. J gave up 4 bases and V 5 bases, and 7 bases lay outside the gene matches. The CDR3 extends over 15 amino acids. The data also belong to a second study, concerning T cells expressing NK-cell markers.

Material for sequencing was CD4+ T cells sorted from blood. The chain carries TRBV6-1 and TRBJ2-3, with 9 bases identical to TRBD1. The clonotype originates from a woman aged 18-35 years in good health. The CDR3: CASSRGTGISDTQYF. For the CDR3, the DNA is TGTGCCAGCAGTAGAGGGACAGGGATTTCAGATACGCAGTATTTT.